The clone carrying this T cell receptor (beta chain) was seen many times. Its antigen remains unknown. A junction boundary mismatches the germline segment, possibly from a read error. The data were obtained in a study of metastatic and nonmetastatic thyroid tumors. For the study at large: The study looked at repertoires side by side in blood and in tumor or nodule tissue from malignant and benign thyroid patients. Study-level results: In both blood and tumor samples, TCR beta diversity was reported significantly higher for malignant than benign nodules.

Under the authors' procedure: Clinicopathological groups supplied CDR3 differences that were used to build a distant-metastasis classifier for papillary thyroid cancer. TCRdb reanalyzed the PCR reads via MiXCR. The V and J calls, along with clone size, are taken from TCRdb and not from the paper's own processing. The table records more than 5,000 clones, 25% to 35% of them present only once. Ahead of thyroid surgery, no patient had received treatment of any kind. Sequenced material: adjacent normal tissue. The receptor was derived from a female donor with papillary thyroid cancer or a benign thyroid nodule (not recorded which). Some clones in this sample may be carry-over from other donors' samples.

The CDR3: CAGSFGRGGANSPLHF. DNA of the CDR3: TGTGCCGGCAGCTTCGGGAGAGGAGGGGCTAATTCACCCCTCCACTTT. J is TRBJ1-6 and V is TRBV5-5; D is possibly TRBD1 (5 bases). CDR3 length: 16 amino acids. Germline lookup yields CDR1 SGHKS and CDR2 YYEKEE (reference sequence).